This T cell receptor (beta chain) was recovered during a study of T-cell memory formation after mild COVID-19. Study-wide background: The two donors had largely donor-specific TCR clusters.

The CDR3 is made up of 12 amino acids. Trimming removed 5 bases at V and 4 bases at J, with 8 bases between. Germline V gene sequence: CDR1 SGHRS, CDR2 YFSETQ. 5'RACE with constant-segment primers built TCRalpha and TCRbeta cDNA libraries with UMIs. TCRdb used MiXCR to reprocess the 5' RACE reads, holding one entry per CDR3 protein. Among nearly 250,000 distinct CDR3 sequences listed, roughly 14% were seen once. Whole-study findings and limits: Researchers found some responding clones in pre-infection memory, a sign that cross-reactive memory joined. Confirmation of SARS-CoV-2 specificity was lacking for second-wave clones peaking day 37.

Notes on this clonotype: The antigen is not known.

This chain uses TRBV5-1 with TRBJ2-3; D is ambiguous. The sample consisted of PBMCs or a T cell subset sorted from them (not recorded which). This TCR was sampled from an adult woman who had mild COVID-19 (a few samples of this study predate the infection). Cell type and time point are not known. The DNA of the CDR3 is TGCGCCAGCAGTTCCCCCTCAGATACGCAGTATTTT. It translates to CASSSPSDTQYF.